The rows below give T cell receptor beta chains drawn from one sample of a study of CD8 T cells in ankylosing spondylitis. TCRdb recomputed calls from the 5' RACE reads with MiXCR, one row per CDR3 protein. The sample contains approximately 250,000 distinct CDR3 sequences, around 32% of which appear only once. Sequencing was done on a sample of blood, either unsorted or a sorted T cell fraction (not recorded which). Receptors were obtained from a male donor with ankylosing spondylitis or in good health (not recorded which). Each CDR3 is given with its conserved first and last residue. Fields, in order: V gene, J gene, D gene, clone size, CDR3 DNA, CDR3 protein. A D gene is named only where the DNA matches it firmly. Size is stated for part of the rows, as once, few or many counts, or as a class when the clone is expanded.

TRBV7-9	TRBJ1-1	-	-	TGTGCCAGCAGCCCCCGAGGCACTGAAGCTTTCTTT	CASSPRGTEAFF
TRBV29-1	TRBJ2-7	-	few	TGCAGCGTTGAACTACAGGGTGGAAGCGGGTACGAGCAGTACTTC	CSVELQGGSGYEQYF
TRBV6-1	TRBJ2-1	-	few	TGTGCCAGCAGCAAAACCGGGGATTACAATGAGCAGTTCTTC	CASSKTGDYNEQFF
TRBV10-3	TRBJ2-1	TRBD2	-	TGTGCCATCAGTGAGTCTACGGGGGGGAGGAATGAGCAGTTCTTC	CAISESTGGRNEQFF
TRBV9	TRBJ2-1	-	-	TGTGCCAGCACCGAGGTTAGCTCCTACAATGAGCAGTTCTTC	CASTEVSSYNEQFF
TRBV12-3/TRBV12-4	TRBJ1-5	-	-	TGTGCCAGCGGTGGGACACTCCATGCCTTCAATCAGCCCCAGCATTTT	CASGGTLHAFNQPQHF
TRBV29-1	TRBJ2-7	-	few	TGCAGCGCCACCGGAGAAGGGAGGGAGCAGTACTTC	CSATGEGREQYF
TRBV5-1	TRBJ2-3	-	-	TGCGCCAGCAAGGAGCAGGCTAGCACAGATACGCAGTATTTT	CASKEQASTDTQYF
TRBV5-1	TRBJ2-7	-	few	TGCGCCAGCAGCGTACCTAGAGGAGACAATAACCCCTACGAGCAGTACTTC	CASSVPRGDNNPYEQYF
TRBV6-2/TRBV6-3	TRBJ2-2	-	few	TGTGCCAGCAGTTACTCGACTTCTTGGCCCGGGGAGCTGTTTTTT	CASSYSTSWPGELFF
TRBV7-8	TRBJ2-1	-	-	TGTGCCAGCAGCTTAGGTCCCGGGTTAGGCAATGAGCAGTTCTTC	CASSLGPGLGNEQFF
TRBV10-3	TRBJ2-3	-	few	TGTGCCATCAGTGAGTCGGACAGAGATACGCAGTATTTT	CAISESDRDTQYF
TRBV6-1	TRBJ2-3	-	few	TGTGCCAGCAGAGAAACTGGGGGCGAAAAAGATACGCAGTATTTT	CASRETGGEKDTQYF
TRBV7-8	TRBJ1-2	-	-	TGTGCCAGCAGCTTAATGGCGAGGGACCATGGCTACACCTTC	CASSLMARDHGYTF
TRBV4-1	TRBJ1-6	-	-	TGCGCCAGCAGCCAAGATCCCGCGGGCTCCTATAATTCACCCCTCCACTTT	CASSQDPAGSYNSPLHF
TRBV7-2	TRBJ1-2	TRBD1	few	TGTGCCAGCAGCCCCGGGACAGAAGGCTACACCTTC	CASSPGTEGYTF
TRBV5-1	TRBJ1-3	-	-	TGCGCCAGCAGCTTGGACGGAATATACTCTGGAAACACCATATATTTT	CASSLDGIYSGNTIYF
TRBV7-9	TRBJ2-7	-	few	TGTGCCAGCAGCTCGTCGACAGGCCAGAGCTCCTACGAGCAGTACTTC	CASSSSTGQSSYEQYF
TRBV6-1	TRBJ2-1	TRBD1	few	TGTGCCAGCAGGGCCGGGACAGGACCAAATGAGCAGTTCTTC	CASRAGTGPNEQFF
TRBV12-3/TRBV12-4	TRBJ1-2	-	-	TGTGCCAGCACCGTCCCGGGGGTCGGTGGCTACACCTTC	CASTVPGVGGYTF
TRBV10-3	TRBJ2-1	-	many	TGTGCCATCAGCCCCGCGGGACAGAGTAGGAATGAGCAGTTCTTC	CAISPAGQSRNEQFF
TRBV7-7	TRBJ2-1	-	-	TGTGCCAGCAGCTTAGCTACGGGGTCTAACAATGAGCAGTTCTTC	CASSLATGSNNEQFF
TRBV10-2	TRBJ1-1	-	few	TGCGCCAGCAGTGACAGGAACACTGAAGCTTTCTTT	CASSDRNTEAFF
TRBV7-2	TRBJ2-5	-	few	TGTGCCAGCAGCCCCCCTTGGGAGACCCAGTACTTC	CASSPPWETQYF
TRBV11-3	TRBJ2-3	TRBD1	once	TGTGCCAGCAGCTTAGTGGTACCAGTTCGGGGTTACGGGGACAGGGAAAAATATACGCAGTATTTT	CASSLVVPVRGYGDREKYTQYF
TRBV20-1	TRBJ2-3	-	many	TGCAGTGCAGATACGCAGTATTTT	CSADTQYF
TRBV10-3	TRBJ2-5	-	-	TGTGCCATCAGTGGCTCGGGCCAGGGGGGGTACCAAGAGACCCAGTACTTC	CAISGSGQGGYQETQYF
TRBV20-1	TRBJ1-2	-	few	TGCAGTGCCTTCCAGACAGGCGCAGGCTACACCTTC	CSAFQTGAGYTF
TRBV9	TRBJ2-7	TRBD1	once	TGTGCCAGCAGCGTGACAGGGTATACCTACGAGCAGTACTTC	CASSVTGYTYEQYF
TRBV28	TRBJ2-7	-	few	TGTGCCAGCAGCAGAGGGAGATACGAGCAGTACTTC	CASSRGRYEQYF
TRBV7-9	TRBJ2-1	TRBD2	-	TGTGCCAGCAGCGCAGCCGGGACTAGCGGCTACAATGAGCAGTTCTTC	CASSAAGTSGYNEQFF
TRBV12-3/TRBV12-4	TRBJ2-1	-	-	TGTGCCAGCAGACCGGGACAAAGGACGACTTACAATGAGCAGTTCTTC	CASRPGQRTTYNEQFF
TRBV5-6	TRBJ2-7	TRBD1	few	TGTGCCAGCAGCTTGGCATGGACAGGACAGTCCTACGAGCAGTACTTC	CASSLAWTGQSYEQYF
TRBV12-3/TRBV12-4	TRBJ2-1	-	-	TGTGCCAGCAGTTTCGGCACGGTTGGGAATGAGCAGTTCTTC	CASSFGTVGNEQFF
TRBV20-1	TRBJ2-7	TRBD2	-	TGCAGTGCCCAGGCCCCGCCTATTAGGTCTAGCGGGTCCTACGAGCAGTACTTC	CSAQAPPIRSSGSYEQYF
TRBV5-1	TRBJ2-7	-	few	TGCGCCAGCAGCTTGCAGGTAGTGGACGAGCAGTACTTC	CASSLQVVDEQYF
TRBV20-1	TRBJ2-7	-	-	TGCAGTGCTAGAGATTTAGGTACCCTAGCTTACGAGCAGTACTTC	CSARDLGTLAYEQYF
TRBV7-3	TRBJ2-3	TRBD2	few	TGTGCCAGCAGCTTACGCGGGGGGGCTAGCACAGATACGCAGTATTTT	CASSLRGGASTDTQYF
TRBV18	TRBJ2-7	-	-	TGTGCCAGCTCACCACCGGTGCGGGTGGACGAGCAGTACTTC	CASSPPVRVDEQYF
TRBV12-3/TRBV12-4	TRBJ1-5	-	-	TGTGCCAGCAGTCCACAGGAATATAGCAATCAGCCCCAGCATTTT	CASSPQEYSNQPQHF
TRBV5-1	TRBJ2-7	TRBD1	few	TGCGCCAGCAGCTTGGAGTCTTATGCACAGGGGCGAGCCTACGAGCAGTACTTC	CASSLESYAQGRAYEQYF
TRBV18	TRBJ2-7	-	-	TGTGCCAGCTCACCATCGGCCTTGCTCGAGCAGTACTTC	CASSPSALLEQYF
TRBV5-1	TRBJ2-5	-	-	TGCGCCAGCAGCTACACGAACCCGAGGGAGACCCAGTACTTC	CASSYTNPRETQYF
TRBV29-1	TRBJ2-7	-	-	TGCAGCGTTGAAGATGCCCTCTACGAGCAGTACTTC	CSVEDALYEQYF
TRBV20-1	TRBJ2-1	TRBD2	-	TGCAGTGCTCTCGGACTAGCGCCTAATGAGCAGTTCTTC	CSALGLAPNEQFF
TRBV12-3/TRBV12-4	TRBJ1-2	TRBD1	few	TGTGCCAGCAGCCGCAGGCCAGGGGGCGGTTATGGCTACACCTTC	CASSRRPGGGYGYTF
TRBV11-2	TRBJ1-2	TRBD1	-	TGTGCCAGCAGCTCGAAACCTTTGGGACAGGGCTATGGCTACACCTTC	CASSSKPLGQGYGYTF
TRBV20-1	TRBJ1-1	-	-	TGCAGTGCTAGCCCCGCGTGGCGGAACACTGAAGCTTTCTTT	CSASPAWRNTEAFF
TRBV6-1	TRBJ2-6	-	few	TGTGCCACCACCGGCGGCTCGTTCGGGGCCAACGTCCTGACTTTC	CATTGGSFGANVLTF
TRBV7-3	TRBJ1-1	TRBD1	-	TGTGCCAGCAGCTCGGGACAGCTCACTGAAGCTTTCTTT	CASSSGQLTEAFF
TRBV12-3/TRBV12-4	TRBJ2-2	TRBD2	-	TGTGCCAGCAGTTTAGGTAGCGGGGGAGACACCGGGGAGCTGTTTTTT	CASSLGSGGDTGELFF
TRBV12-3/TRBV12-4	TRBJ2-3	TRBD1	-	TGTGCCAGCAGTCATGACCAACAGGGGGCAAAAGATACGCAGTATTTT	CASSHDQQGAKDTQYF
TRBV7-9	TRBJ2-5	-	few	TGTGCCAGCAGGACCACCGGGGCAAGCGAAGAGACCCAGTACTTC	CASRTTGASEETQYF